These T cell receptor beta chains were read from a single sample in a study of early T cells in non-severe SARS-CoV-2 infection. TCRdb ran MiXCR on the 5' RACE reads and lists one entry per CDR3 protein. Of about 39,000 distinct CDR3 sequences listed, approximately 7.1% are singletons. The source material was whole blood. These receptors were collected from an adult who was a healthcare worker with PCR-confirmed SARS-CoV-2 infection or an uninfected control (not recorded which). The CDR3 runs from the conserved cysteine through the conserved F or W. A D gene is named only where the DNA matches it firmly. Expanded clones get a size class; other rows say once, few or many, or leave the size out.

TRBJ1-2 | TRBV19 | - | - | CASRSGGTPNYGYTF | TGTGCCAGTAGAAGTGGGGGAACCCCTAACTATGGCTACACCTTC
TRBJ1-1 | TRBV5-6 | - | - | CASSGMGERNTEAFF | TGTGCCAGCAGCGGGATGGGGGAGAGGAACACTGAAGCTTTCTTT
TRBJ1-5 | TRBV19 | many | - | CASRKRDGHNQPQHF | TGTGCCAGTAGGAAACGGGACGGCCACAATCAGCCCCAGCATTTT
TRBJ2-1 | TRBV29-1 | - | - | CSVGGTSAFAQFF | TGCAGCGTTGGCGGGACGTCCGCGTTTGCCCAGTTCTTC
TRBJ1-5 | TRBV6-1 | - | - | CATNWRSRQAGNQPQHF | TGTGCCACCAATTGGAGGAGCAGGCAGGCTGGCAATCAGCCCCAGCATTTT
TRBJ2-5 | TRBV6-6 | few | - | CASSRASGETQYF | TGTGCCAGCAGTCGGGCCAGCGGAGAGACCCAGTACTTC
TRBJ2-7 | TRBV4-1 | - | - | CASSQEGVAYEQYF | TGCGCCAGCAGCCAAGAGGGGGTTGCCTACGAGCAGTACTTC
TRBJ1-1 | TRBV10-2 | many | - | CASSESSGATEAFF | TGCGCCAGCAGTGAGTCGTCAGGGGCGACTGAAGCTTTCTTT
TRBJ2-7 | TRBV10-3 | few | TRBD1 | CAISEAGTGNVEQYF | TGTGCCATCAGTGAGGCCGGGACAGGGAACGTCGAGCAGTACTTC
TRBJ2-7 | TRBV10-3 | - | - | CAISETGSSYEQYF | TGTGCCATCAGTGAGACGGGGAGCTCCTACGAGCAGTACTTC
TRBJ2-4 | TRBV15 | - | TRBD1 | CATSRAPGQGYIQYF | TGTGCCACCAGCAGAGCTCCGGGACAGGGTTACATTCAGTACTTC
TRBJ1-2 | TRBV4-2 | many | - | CASSQGAFYGYTF | TGTGCCAGCAGCCAAGGAGCATTCTATGGCTACACCTTC
TRBJ1-5 | TRBV7-6 | - | - | CASSLASGDSNQPQHF | TGTGCCAGCAGCTTAGCATCAGGGGATAGCAATCAGCCCCAGCATTTT
TRBJ1-4 | TRBV4-2 | few | - | CASSQDGAGHPEKLFF | TGTGCCAGCAGCCAAGACGGGGCAGGGCACCCCGAAAAACTGTTTTTT
TRBJ2-3 | TRBV11-2 | - | - | CASSRDSDTQYF | TGTGCCAGCAGCCGAGATTCAGATACGCAGTATTTT
TRBJ2-3 | TRBV10-2 | - | - | CASSEWGSTDTQYF | TGCGCCAGCAGTGAGTGGGGTAGCACAGATACGCAGTATTTT
TRBJ2-2 | TRBV20-1 | many | - | CSARDTRADTGELFF | TGCAGTGCTAGAGATACCAGGGCGGACACCGGGGAGCTGTTTTTT
TRBJ1-2 | TRBV13 | many | - | CASSPGGPGGYGYTF | TGTGCCAGCAGCCCGGGGGGTCCCGGCGGCTATGGCTACACCTTC
TRBJ1-2 | TRBV5-6 | - | - | CASTLKGFGYTF | TGTGCCAGCACCCTAAAGGGTTTTGGCTACACCTTC
TRBJ1-6 | TRBV7-9 | few | - | CASSPGRDDSPLHF | TGTGCCAGCAGCCCAGGCAGGGACGATTCACCCCTCCACTTT
TRBJ1-1 | TRBV6-5 | once | TRBD1 | CASSYFRAGGTEAFF | TGTGCCAGCAGTTACTTTCGGGCAGGGGGCACTGAAGCTTTCTTT
TRBJ1-5 | TRBV6-5 | few | - | CASSYSTGKPQHF | TGTGCCAGCAGTTACTCGACTGGGAAGCCCCAGCATTTT
TRBJ2-2 | TRBV7-3 | medium-sized | - | CASSLGVKGELFF | TGTGCCAGCAGCCTGGGAGTTAAGGGGGAGCTGTTTTTT
TRBJ1-4 | TRBV25-1 | - | TRBD1 | CASNPDRDETEKLFF | TGTGCCAGCAATCCGGACAGGGACGAGACTGAAAAACTGTTTTTT
TRBJ2-3 | TRBV11-3 | - | TRBD1 | CASSSGQGFTDTQYF | TGTGCCAGCAGTTCGGGACAGGGGTTCACAGATACGCAGTATTTT
TRBJ1-1 | TRBV10-1 | - | - | CASSDSHSLLGDTEAFF | TGCGCCAGCAGTGATAGCCACTCTCTTCTAGGGGACACTGAAGCTTTCTTT
TRBJ1-6 | TRBV14 | many | - | CASSQVPYTGYNSPLHF | TGTGCCAGCAGCCAAGTCCCCTACACGGGCTATAATTCACCCCTCCACTTT
TRBJ1-2 | TRBV20-1 | - | - | CSARRQGLDYGYTF | TGCAGTGCTAGAAGGCAGGGGCTGGACTATGGCTACACCTTC
TRBJ1-5 | TRBV4-1 | - | - | CASSQEWTVNQPQHF | TGCGCCAGCAGCCAAGAATGGACGGTGAATCAGCCCCAGCATTTT
TRBJ2-1 | TRBV18 | many | - | CASSPKRITLTSYNEQFF | TGTGCCAGCTCACCTAAAAGGATCACCCTTACCTCCTACAATGAGCAGTTCTTC
TRBJ1-2 | TRBV7-9 | - | - | CASSLPPIDSYTF | TGTGCCAGCAGCCTCCCCCCAATAGATTCCTACACCTTC
TRBJ2-2 | TRBV6-4 | many | TRBD1 | CASSEDRGIGELFF | TGTGCCAGCAGTGAGGACAGGGGGATCGGGGAGCTGTTTTTT
TRBJ1-1 | TRBV1 | many | - | CTSSQESWEAFF | TGCACCAGCAGCCAAGAAAGTTGGGAAGCTTTCTTT
TRBJ1-5 | TRBV7-2 | - | TRBD1 | CASSLGGQLGQPQHF | TGTGCCAGCAGCTTAGGGGGACAGTTAGGTCAGCCCCAGCATTTT
TRBJ2-2 | TRBV10-3 | few | - | CATGQAGTGELFF | TGTGCCACCGGACAGGCGGGAACCGGGGAGCTGTTTTTT
TRBJ2-3 | TRBV6-5 | - | TRBD2 | CASSPASGGHTDTQYF | TGTGCCAGCAGTCCCGCTAGCGGGGGGCACACAGATACGCAGTATTTT
TRBJ2-7 | TRBV7-8 | few | TRBD1 | CASSTWDRKEDEQYF | TGTGCCAGCAGCACCTGGGACAGAAAAGAGGACGAGCAGTACTTC
TRBJ2-5 | TRBV7-2 | - | - | CASRDQETQYF | TGTGCCAGCAGGGATCAAGAGACCCAGTACTTC
TRBJ1-4 | TRBV27 | few | - | CASSPVDGTDEKLFF | TGTGCCAGCAGTCCCGTCGACGGAACCGATGAAAAACTGTTTTTT
TRBJ2-7 | TRBV3-1 | few | TRBD2 | CASSQSGGAGEQYF | TGTGCCAGCAGCCAGAGCGGGGGGGCCGGCGAGCAGTACTTC
TRBJ2-5 | TRBV4-3 | many | TRBD2 | CASSQEGAGSQETQYF | TGCGCCAGCAGCCAAGAGGGAGCGGGGAGCCAAGAGACCCAGTACTTC
TRBJ1-5 | TRBV19 | many | - | CASSIWGTSNQPQHF | TGTGCCAGTAGTATATGGGGGACGAGCAATCAGCCCCAGCATTTT
TRBJ1-4 | TRBV19 | few | TRBD1 | CARRPGQGNEKLFF | TGTGCCAGGAGACCGGGACAGGGGAATGAAAAACTGTTTTTT
TRBJ2-7 | TRBV20-1 | many | TRBD1 | CSARVGTGGDEQYF | TGCAGTGCTAGGGTCGGGACAGGGGGCGACGAGCAGTACTTC
TRBJ1-2 | TRBV25-1 | few | - | CASSESDGYGYTF | TGTGCCAGCAGTGAATCTGACGGTTATGGCTACACCTTC
TRBJ2-1 | TRBV30 | - | TRBD1 | CAWSGLGQVSYNEQFF | TGTGCCTGGAGTGGTCTGGGACAGGTCTCCTACAATGAGCAGTTCTTC
TRBJ1-1 | TRBV20-1 | many | TRBD1 | CSASRGQGSTEAFF | TGCAGTGCTAGTCGCGGACAGGGTAGTACTGAAGCTTTCTTT
TRBJ2-1 | TRBV4-1 | - | - | CASSTRQSSYNAQFF | TGCGCCAGCAGCACCCGGCAGAGCTCCTACAATGCGCAGTTCTTC
TRBJ1-1 | TRBV20-1 | few | - | CSAPRDSNTEAFF | TGCAGTGCTCCAAGGGATTCTAACACTGAAGCTTTCTTT
TRBJ2-7 | TRBV19 | few | - | CASRERAGPGEQYF | TGTGCCAGTAGAGAAAGGGCAGGGCCAGGCGAGCAGTACTTC
TRBJ2-3 | TRBV27 | - | - | CASRVGSPTDTQYF | TGTGCCAGCCGGGTTGGCAGTCCCACAGATACGCAGTATTTT